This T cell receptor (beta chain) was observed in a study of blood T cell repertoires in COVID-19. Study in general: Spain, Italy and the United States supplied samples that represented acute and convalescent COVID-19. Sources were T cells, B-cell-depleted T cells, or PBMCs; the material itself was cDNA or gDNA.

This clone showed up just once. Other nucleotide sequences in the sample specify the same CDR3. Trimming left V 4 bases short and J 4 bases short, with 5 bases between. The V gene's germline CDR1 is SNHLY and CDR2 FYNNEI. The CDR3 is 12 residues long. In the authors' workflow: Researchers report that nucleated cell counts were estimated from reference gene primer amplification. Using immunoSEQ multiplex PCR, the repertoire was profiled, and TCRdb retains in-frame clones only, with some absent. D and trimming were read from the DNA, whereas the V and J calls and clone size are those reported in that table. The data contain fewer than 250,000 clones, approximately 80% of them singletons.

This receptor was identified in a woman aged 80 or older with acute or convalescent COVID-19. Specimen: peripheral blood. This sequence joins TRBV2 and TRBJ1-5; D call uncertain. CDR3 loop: CASSGPNQPQHF. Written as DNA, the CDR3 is TGTGCCAGCAGTGGTCCTAATCAGCCCCAGCATTTT.